The 5 T cell receptor beta chains below were found in one sample sequenced in a study of CD8 T cells in acute hepatitis C reinfection. Profiling relied on immunoSEQ multiplex PCR, and the TCRdb table lists in-frame clones only, not all of them. Of hundreds of clones in the sample, around 78% were seen once. General observations from the study: All groups preferentially used TRBV04 and TRBV06, which was not due to overrepresentation in the naive pool.

Time point specified: at least 347 days after estimated infection, following spontaneous clearance. Hepatitis C virus-specific T cells were sequenced directly ex vivo without in vitro expansion. This material consisted of HCV NS3-1073 tetramer-sorted CD8+ T cells from PBMCs, taken at follow-up. The source of these receptors is a young woman who spontaneously cleared hepatitis C infection.

The V gene is TRBV4-2, the J gene TRBJ1-1; D uncertain. There are 13 residues in the CDR3. V was shortened by 0 bases and J by 1 base, with 3 bases between the two germline ends. CDR1 is LGHNA and CDR2 is YNFKEQ in the germline V gene. For the CDR3, the DNA is TGTGCCAGCAGCCAAGAGGAGAACACTGAAGCTTTCTTT. Its protein product is CASSQEENTEAFF.

The genes are TRBV5-5 and TRBJ2-7; 10 bases agree with TRBD2. V shed 0 bases, J shed 2 bases, and the junction held 8 bases outside the gene matches. CDR3 length equals 17 residues. In germline, CDR1 is SGHKS, CDR2 YYEKEE (reference sequence). DNA of the CDR3: TGTGCCAGCAGCTTGGATTGGACTAGCGGCCATCCCTACGAGCAGTACTTC. This encodes CASSLDWTSGHPYEQYF.

The chain carries TRBV7-2 and TRBJ2-1, with 11 bases aligning to TRBD2. The CDR3 contains 14 residues. Germline CDR1 SGHTA, CDR2 FQGNSA. V shed 6 bases, J shed 8 bases, and the junction held 6 bases outside the gene matches. The CDR3 is CASSLAGGPHEQFF. The CDR3 coding sequence is TGTGCCAGCAGTCTAGCGGGAGGCCCCCATGAGCAGTTCTTC.

J is TRBJ2-3 and V is TRBV9, with D perhaps matching TRBD1 or TRBD2 (5 bases each). The length of the CDR3 is 14 residues. V was trimmed by 1 base and J by 2 bases, leaving 8 bases between them. Germline V gives CDR1 SGDLS, CDR2 YYNGEE. The CDR3 nucleotides read TGTGCCAGCAGCGTATTCGGGGCCACAGATACGCAGTATTTT. This sequence encodes CASSVFGATDTQYF.

The CDR3 DNA sequence: TGCGCCAGCAGCCCCGGAGACAGGGGGGCGCATGAGCAGTTCTTC. This sequence encodes CASSPGDRGAHEQFF. The chain recombines TRBV4-3 with TRBJ2-1, with 9 bases lining up with TRBD1. Germline CDR1 reads LGHNA; CDR2 reads YSLEER. Trimming at V came to 4 bases and at J to 8 bases, leaving 9 bases not matched to a gene. This CDR3 is built from 15 residues.